The 6 T cell receptor beta chains below all came from one sample that was sequenced in a study of Ad26.COV2.S vaccination and SARS-CoV-2 variants (dated by TCRdb to the early 2020s). The library was prepared using the immunoSEQ multiplex PCR assay. TCRdb obtained this table from immuneACCESS and retained in-frame rearrangements with V and J assigned. These tables miss some clones; where compared with another copy, unresolved V genes account for less than half of the shortfall, and the remainder is unexplained. This sample lists around 450,000 clones; roughly nine tenths were detected once. The ten most abundant clones make up 2% to 3% of the sample. According to the study, the label for this sample's treatment or condition signals: over 15 received Ad26.COV2.S at low or high dose, single or two shots; 5 received placebo; per-sample allocation not given. Repertoires of vaccine and placebo recipients were sequenced from samples collected on day 63 after the first injection.

The specimen was peripheral blood, collected in a trial of Ad26.COV2.S vaccine versus placebo. These receptors were collected from a person between 18 and 59 years old who received the Ad26.COV2.S COVID-19 vaccine or a placebo.

The rearrangement uses TRBV28 and TRBJ2-7; no reliable D call. The CDR3 is 12 amino acids. Germline V gives CDR1 MDHEN, CDR2 SYDVKM. The germline V and J ends were trimmed by 8 bases and 3 bases, with 11 bases remaining between them. The CDR3 region is CASLGRNYEQYF. The CDR3 DNA follows: TGTGCCAGCCTTGGACGAAACTACGAGCAGTACTTC.

This clone was counted a few times. V and J are TRBV3-1 (or the pseudogene TRBV3-2) and TRBJ1-6, with no clear D. The germline CDR1 and CDR2 sequences are LGHDT and YNNKEL (reference sequence). The CDR3 has 17 residues. V was shortened by 0 bases and J by 8 bases, with 17 bases between the two germline ends. The CDR3 DNA reads TGTGCCAGCAGCCAAGAGTATCTTCCGACTGGGGATTCACCCCTCCACTTT. It specifies CASSQEYLPTGDSPLHF.

CDR3 coding DNA: TGTGCCAGCAGTTCCCTCGGGAAAGTTCAGGAAAAACTGTTTTTT. This sequence encodes CASSSLGKVQEKLFF. V and J are TRBV6-5 and TRBJ1-4; D remains ambiguous. Germline V gene sequence: CDR1 MNHEY, CDR2 SVGAGI. The germline V and J ends were trimmed by 4 bases and 8 bases, with 17 bases remaining between them. The CDR3 loop spans 15 amino acids.

The chain carries TRBV18 and TRBJ1-4; the D gene is possibly TRBD1 (5 bases). V gave up 2 bases and J gave up 8 bases, with 15 bases separating them. This CDR3 spans 15 amino acids. CDR1 and CDR2 from the germline V gene are KGHSH and LQKENI. CDR3 DNA: TGTGCCAGCTCACCAGGGAGGGGAGGAAGAGAAAAACTGTTTTTT. Translated: CASSPGRGGREKLFF.

This chain joins TRBV11-3 and TRBJ2-3; TRBD1 is a possible D gene (6 bases). V lost 5 bases and J lost 0, with 12 bases in between. CDR3 length: 15 residues. Germline CDR1 reads SGHNT; CDR2 reads YENEEA. CDR3 sequence (DNA): TGTGCCAGCAGCCCCGACGGACAGAGCACAGATACGCAGTATTTT. Its protein product is CASSPDGQSTDTQYF.

V is TRBV7-9 and J is TRBJ2-2; D remains ambiguous. This CDR3 is 15 amino acids long. The germline V and J ends were trimmed by 1 base and 1 base, with 7 bases remaining between them. CDR1 and CDR2 (germline): SEHNR, FQNEAQ (reference sequence). CDR3 coding DNA: TGTGCCAGCAGCTTAGTCAGAGAGAACACCGGGGAGCTGTTTTTT. Translated, it gives CASSLVRENTGELFF. Full variable domain (missing parts from reference TRBV7-9 and TRBJ2-2): DTGVSQNPRHKITKRGQNVTFRCDPISEHNRLYWYRQTLGQGPEFLTYFQNEAQLEKSRLLSDRFSAERPKGSFSTLEIQRTEQGDSAMYLCASSLVRENTGELFFGEGSRLTVL.